The entry that follows covers one T cell receptor beta chain sequence. The data are from a study of blood T cell repertoires in COVID-19. Here immunoSEQ multiplex PCR was the method, and the copy in TCRdb shows in-frame clones only, minus some. Of a few hundred thousand clones listed, roughly 87% are singletons. Germline V gene lookup returns CDR1 MDHEN and CDR2 SYDVKM. The CDR3 is made up of 14 amino acids. Between the trimmed V and J ends, which lost 3 bases and 7 bases, there was a span of 15 bases. Sequences were obtained from PBMCs or T cells enriched from blood (not recorded which). The chain employs TRBV28 and TRBJ2-5, with D uncertain. The receptor was isolated from a woman younger than 30 who had recovered from COVID-19. CDR3 DNA: TGTGCCAGCAGTTTCGCGAGCAGCCGCGGGACCCAGTACTTC. Protein: CASSFASSRGTQYF.